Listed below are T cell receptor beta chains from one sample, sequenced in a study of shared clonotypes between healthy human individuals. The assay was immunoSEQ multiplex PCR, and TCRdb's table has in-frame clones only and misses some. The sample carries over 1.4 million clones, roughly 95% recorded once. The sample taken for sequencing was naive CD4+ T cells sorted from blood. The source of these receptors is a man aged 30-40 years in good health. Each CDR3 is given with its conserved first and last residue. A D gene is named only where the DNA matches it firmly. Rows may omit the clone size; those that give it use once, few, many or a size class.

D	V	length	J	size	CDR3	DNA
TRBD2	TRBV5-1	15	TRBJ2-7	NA	CASSPLAGVSYEQYF	TGCGCCAGCAGCCCTCTAGCGGGAGTGAGCTACGAGCAGTACTTC
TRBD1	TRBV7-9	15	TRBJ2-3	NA	CASSRTGGILDTQYF	TGTGCCAGCAGCCGGACAGGGGGGATCCTCGATACGCAGTATTTT
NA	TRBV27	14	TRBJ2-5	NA	CASSSGRGHETQYF	TGTGCCAGCAGTTCAGGTCGGGGGCACGAGACCCAGTACTTC
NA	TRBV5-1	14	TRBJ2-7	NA	CASSLTRSSYEQYF	TGCGCCAGCAGCCTTACTAGGAGCTCCTACGAGCAGTACTTC
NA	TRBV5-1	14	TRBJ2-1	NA	CASSLPLTYNEQFF	TGCGCCAGCAGCTTGCCCCTTACCTACAATGAGCAGTTCTTC
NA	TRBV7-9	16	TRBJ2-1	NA	CASSLARGSSSVEQFF	TGTGCCAGCAGCTTAGCTCGGGGGTCCTCGTCCGTTGAGCAGTTCTTC
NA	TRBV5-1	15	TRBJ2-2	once	CASSLVAKNTGELFF	TGCGCCAGCAGCTTGGTAGCCAAGAACACCGGGGAGCTGTTTTTT
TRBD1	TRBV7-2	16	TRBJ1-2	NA	CASSTGQGLPVDGYTF	TGTGCCAGCAGCACCGGACAGGGTCTACCAGTGGATGGCTACACCTTC
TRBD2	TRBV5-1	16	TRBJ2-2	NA	CASSLGLAANTGELFF	TGCGCCAGCAGCTTGGGACTAGCCGCGAACACCGGGGAGCTGTTTTTT
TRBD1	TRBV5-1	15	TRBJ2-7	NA	CASSMTGTGAYEQYF	TGCGCCAGCAGCATGACCGGGACAGGGGCCTACGAGCAGTACTTC
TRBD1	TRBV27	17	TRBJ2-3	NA	CASSYKMTGVGTDTQYF	TGTGCCAGCAGTTACAAAATGACAGGGGTGGGCACAGATACGCAGTATTTT
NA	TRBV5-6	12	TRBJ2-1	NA	CASSPANNEQFF	TGTGCCAGCAGCCCCGCTAATAATGAGCAGTTCTTC
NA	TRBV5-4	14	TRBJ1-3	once	CASSLEPSGNTIYF	TGTGCCAGCAGCTTGGAGCCCTCTGGAAACACCATATATTTT
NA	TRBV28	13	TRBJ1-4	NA	CASSGTVGEKLFF	TGTGCCAGCAGTGGGACTGTGGGGGAAAAACTGTTTTTT
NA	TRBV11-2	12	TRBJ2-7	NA	CASSPYGEVQYF	TGTGCCAGCAGCCCCTATGGCGAGGTGCAGTACTTC
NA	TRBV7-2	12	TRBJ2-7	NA	CASSPSGNEQYF	TGTGCCAGCAGCCCCTCAGGGAACGAGCAGTACTTC
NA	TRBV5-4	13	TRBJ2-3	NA	CASSREGPDTQYF	TGTGCCAGCAGCCGAGAGGGTCCAGATACGCAGTATTTT
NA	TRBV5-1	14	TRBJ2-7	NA	CASSLYGSSYEQYF	TGCGCCAGCAGCTTGTACGGGAGCTCCTACGAGCAGTACTTC
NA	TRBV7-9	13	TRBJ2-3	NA	CASRGSGADTQYF	TGTGCCAGCAGAGGTAGCGGTGCAGATACGCAGTATTTT
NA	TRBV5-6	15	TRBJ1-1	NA	CASSLVGANPTEAFF	TGTGCCAGCAGCTTGGTCGGGGCTAACCCGACTGAAGCTTTCTTT
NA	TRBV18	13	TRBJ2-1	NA	CASSPPWAGEQFF	TGTGCCAGCTCACCCCCCTGGGCAGGGGAGCAGTTCTTC
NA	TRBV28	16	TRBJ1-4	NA	CASSFPPDSNNEKLFF	TGTGCCAGCAGTTTCCCCCCGGACAGTAATAATGAAAAACTGTTTTTT
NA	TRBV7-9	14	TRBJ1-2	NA	CASSFLSGNYGYTF	TGTGCCAGCAGCTTCTTGTCAGGGAACTATGGCTACACCTTC
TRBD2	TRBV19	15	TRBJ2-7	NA	CASSSSGRAGYEQYF	TGTGCCAGTAGTAGTAGCGGGAGGGCCGGCTACGAGCAGTACTTC
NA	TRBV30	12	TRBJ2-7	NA	CAWSVKRAEQYF	TGTGCCTGGAGTGTAAAACGTGCCGAGCAGTACTTC
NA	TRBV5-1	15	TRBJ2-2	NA	CASSFTGKSTGELFF	TGCGCCAGCAGCTTTACAGGGAAAAGCACCGGGGAGCTGTTTTTT
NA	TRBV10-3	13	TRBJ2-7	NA	CATTGQTAYEQYF	TGTGCCACCACAGGACAGACTGCCTACGAGCAGTACTTC
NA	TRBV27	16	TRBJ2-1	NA	CASSTPRASTYNEQFF	TGTGCCAGCAGTACCCCGAGGGCGTCTACCTACAATGAGCAGTTCTTC
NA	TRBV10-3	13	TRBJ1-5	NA	CAIRKDLNQPQHF	TGTGCCATCAGAAAGGACCTTAATCAGCCCCAGCATTTT
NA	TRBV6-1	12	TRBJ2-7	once	CASSPGPPEQYF	TGTGCCAGCAGCCCGGGACCGCCAGAGCAGTACTTC
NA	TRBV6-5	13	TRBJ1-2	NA	CASSPLDLYGYTF	TGTGCCAGCAGTCCCCTTGACCTTTATGGCTACACCTTC
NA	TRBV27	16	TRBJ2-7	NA	CASSPRAAGQIYEQYF	TGTGCCAGCAGTCCCAGGGCGGCGGGACAGATCTACGAGCAGTACTTC
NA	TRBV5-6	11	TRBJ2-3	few	CASSRTDTQYF	TGTGCCAGCAGCCGCACAGATACGCAGTATTTT
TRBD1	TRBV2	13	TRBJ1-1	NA	CASSASRGREAFF	TGTGCCAGCAGTGCGTCCAGGGGGCGTGAAGCTTTCTTT
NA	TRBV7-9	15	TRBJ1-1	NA	CASSLATTVNTEAFF	TGTGCCAGCAGCTTAGCGACGACAGTTAACACTGAAGCTTTCTTT
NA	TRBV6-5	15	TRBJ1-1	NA	CASRGVGQGSAEAFF	TGTGCCAGCCGCGGTGTTGGGCAGGGGAGCGCTGAAGCTTTCTTT
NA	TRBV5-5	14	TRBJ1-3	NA	CASTLSPSGNTIYF	TGTGCCAGCACCCTCTCGCCCTCTGGAAACACCATATATTTT
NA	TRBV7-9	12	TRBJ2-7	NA	CASSARSYEQYF	TGTGCCAGCAGCGCCAGATCCTACGAGCAGTACTTC
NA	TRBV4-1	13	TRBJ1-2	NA	CASSQGNRDGYTF	TGCGCCAGCAGCCAAGGCAATAGGGATGGCTACACCTTC